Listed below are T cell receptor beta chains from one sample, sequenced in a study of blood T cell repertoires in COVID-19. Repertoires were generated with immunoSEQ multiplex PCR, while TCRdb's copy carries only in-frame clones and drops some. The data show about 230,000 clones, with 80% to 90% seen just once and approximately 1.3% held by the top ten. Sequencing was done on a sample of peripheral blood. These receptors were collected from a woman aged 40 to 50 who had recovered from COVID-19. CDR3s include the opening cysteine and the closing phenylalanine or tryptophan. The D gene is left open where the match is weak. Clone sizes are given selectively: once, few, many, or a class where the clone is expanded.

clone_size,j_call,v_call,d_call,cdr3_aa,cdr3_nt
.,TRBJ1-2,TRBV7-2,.,CASSLGGEGGYGYTF,TGTGCCAGCAGCTTAGGTGGGGAGGGTGGCTATGGCTACACCTTC
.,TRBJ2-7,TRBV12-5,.,CASGTYYEQYF,TGTGCTAGTGGTACCTACTACGAGCAGTACTTC
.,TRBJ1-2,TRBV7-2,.,CASSYTQIGAPYGYTF,TGTGCCAGCAGCTACACCCAGATTGGGGCCCCGTATGGCTACACCTTC
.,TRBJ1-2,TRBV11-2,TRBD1,CASSSGTGGAYGYTF,TGTGCCAGCAGCTCAGGGACAGGGGGCGCCTATGGCTACACCTTC
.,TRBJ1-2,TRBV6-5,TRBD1,CASHVGTGTLSGYTF,TGTGCCAGCCATGTGGGGACAGGGACCCTCAGTGGCTACACCTTC
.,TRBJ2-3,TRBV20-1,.,CSASFGEPDTQYF,TGCAGTGCTAGTTTCGGTGAGCCCGATACGCAGTATTTT
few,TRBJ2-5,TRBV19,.,CASSMWDSSQETQYF,TGTGCCAGTAGTATGTGGGACTCATCCCAAGAGACCCAGTACTTC
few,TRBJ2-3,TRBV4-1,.,CASSQVLSTDTQYF,TGCGCCAGCAGCCAAGTCCTAAGCACAGATACGCAGTATTTT
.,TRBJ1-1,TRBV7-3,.,CASSSDSYTEAFF,TGTGCCAGCAGCTCGGACAGTTACACTGAAGCTTTCTTT
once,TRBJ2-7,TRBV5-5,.,CASSFAGAYEQYF,TGTGCCAGCAGCTTTGCAGGGGCCTACGAGCAGTACTTC
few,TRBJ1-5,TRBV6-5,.,CASSYARDNQPQHF,TGTGCCAGCAGTTACGCCAGGGACAATCAGCCCCAGCATTTT
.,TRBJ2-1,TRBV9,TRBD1,CASSGGGRGQNYNEQFF,TGTGCCAGCAGCGGCGGAGGAAGGGGGCAGAACTACAATGAGCAGTTCTTC
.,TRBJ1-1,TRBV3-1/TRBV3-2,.,CASSQEGDNTEAFF,TGTGCCAGCAGCCAAGAAGGGGATAACACTGAAGCTTTCTTT
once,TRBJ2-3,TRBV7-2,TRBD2,CASSLMLGTSRADTQYF,TGTGCCAGCAGCTTGATGCTTGGGACTAGCAGGGCAGATACGCAGTATTTT
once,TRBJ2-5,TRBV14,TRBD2,CASSQRLSGGLGETQYF,TGTGCCAGCAGCCAACGGCTTAGCGGGGGGTTAGGAGAGACCCAGTACTTC
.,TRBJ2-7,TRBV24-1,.,CATMDRTTYEQYF,TGTGCCACCATGGACAGAACAACCTACGAGCAGTACTTC
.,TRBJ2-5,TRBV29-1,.,CSVEDRVLSETQYF,TGCAGCGTTGAAGATCGGGTTTTGAGCGAGACCCAGTACTTC
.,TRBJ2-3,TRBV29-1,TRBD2,CSLRPSGGFTQYF,TGCAGCCTGCGGCCTAGCGGGGGTTTTACGCAGTATTTT
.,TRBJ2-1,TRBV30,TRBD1,CAWDPQGAGEQFF,TGTGCCTGGGATCCACAGGGGGCAGGTGAGCAGTTCTTC
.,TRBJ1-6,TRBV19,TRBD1,CASTPGTGNSPLHF,TGTGCCAGTACCCCCGGGACAGGGAATTCACCCCTCCACTTT
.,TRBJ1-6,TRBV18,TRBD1,CASSVQGTENSPLHF,TGTGCCAGCTCCGTACAAGGGACAGAAAATTCACCCCTCCACTTT
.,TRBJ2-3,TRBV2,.,CASSLRTSTSTDTQYF,TGTGCCAGCAGTCTCAGGACATCAACTAGCACAGATACGCAGTATTTT
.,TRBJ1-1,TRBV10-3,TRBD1,CAIAQGAQNTEAFF,TGTGCCATCGCGCAGGGGGCACAGAACACTGAAGCTTTCTTT
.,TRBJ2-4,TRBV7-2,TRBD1,CASSSSSTGGNLAKNIQYF,TGTGCCAGCAGCTCTAGTTCGACAGGGGGAAACTTAGCCAAAAACATTCAGTACTTC
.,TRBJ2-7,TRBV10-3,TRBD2,CAISPGGTTTYEQYF,TGTGCCATCAGTCCGGGCGGGACTACCACCTACGAGCAGTACTTC
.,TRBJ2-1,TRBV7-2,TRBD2,CASSLFGGEEFF,TGTGCCAGCAGCTTATTTGGGGGGGAGGAGTTCTTC
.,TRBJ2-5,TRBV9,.,CASSVAMGTSQETQYF,TGTGCCAGCAGCGTAGCAATGGGGACATCCCAAGAGACCCAGTACTTC
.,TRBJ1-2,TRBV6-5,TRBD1,CASSYARGDYGYTF,TGTGCCAGCAGTTACGCCAGGGGGGATTATGGCTACACCTTC
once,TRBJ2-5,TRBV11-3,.,CASSLGGLRETQYF,TGTGCCAGCAGCTTGGGCGGGCTCAGGGAGACCCAGTACTTC
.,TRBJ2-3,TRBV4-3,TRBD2,CASSQDPPLGRGGKNTQYF,TGCGCCAGCAGCCAAGACCCCCCCTTAGGGCGGGGGGGCAAAAATACGCAGTATTTT
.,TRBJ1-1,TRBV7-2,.,CASREQLNTEAFF,TGTGCCAGCCGGGAACAGTTGAACACTGAAGCTTTCTTT
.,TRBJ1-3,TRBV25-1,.,CASSEGHISGNTIYF,TGTGCCAGCAGTGAAGGGCACATTTCTGGAAACACCATATATTTT
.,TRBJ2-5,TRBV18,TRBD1,CASSSGTGGQETQYF,TGTGCCAGCTCATCCGGGACAGGGGGTCAAGAGACCCAGTACTTC